This entry describes one T cell receptor (beta chain). These data come from a study of blood T cell repertoires in COVID-19. Sequenced by immunoSEQ multiplex PCR; TCRdb stores in-frame clones only, minus some. Found here are under 200,000 clones, about nine tenths of them singletons; the top ten hold around 0.5%. CDR1 is SEHNR and CDR2 is FQNEAQ in the germline V gene (reference sequence). The CDR3 totals 13 residues. The V gene lost 7 bases and the J gene lost 6 bases, with 15 bases spanning the gap. Sequencing was carried out using peripheral blood. The chain couples TRBV7-9 to TRBJ2-5, with D perhaps TRBD1 (5 bases). The clonotype originates from a man aged 45-65 years with acute or convalescent COVID-19. The DNA of the CDR3 is TGTGCCAGCACTTCGCAGGGATGGAAGACCCAGTACTTC. Translation gives CASTSQGWKTQYF.